The clone carrying this T cell receptor (beta chain) was found many times. Synthesis of cDNA was performed by 5'RACE using 10-nucleotide random UMIs. TCRdb passed the 5' RACE reads through MiXCR, listing each CDR3 protein once. The repertoire holds about 55,000 distinct CDR3 sequences, with approximately 3.6% as singletons. Trimming removed 4 bases from V and 11 bases from J, with 9 bases in between. The CDR3 length is 12 residues. This entry belongs to a study of neurological immune-mediated disorders. The TCR sequence derives from a woman aged 40 to 50 with multiple sclerosis. The material sequenced was CD4+ T cells from blood. This chain links TRBV12-3 or TRBV12-4 with TRBJ1-6; D not certain. In DNA, the CDR3 is TGTGCCAGCAGTTACGAGTACACACCCCTCCACTTT. Residues: CASSYEYTPLHF.